This TCR beta chain was observed in a study of control samples from healthy donors and cancer patients. Here immunoSEQ multiplex PCR was the method, and the copy in TCRdb shows in-frame clones only, minus some. Among about 44,000 clones listed, 80% to 90% were seen once. Trimming removed 3 bases from V and 7 bases from J, with 12 bases in between. The CDR3 is 13 amino acids. The sequence was collected from a woman aged 55-75 years with lung cancer. J is TRBJ2-5 and V is TRBV12-3 or TRBV12-4; no clear D. Sample: PBMCs. This CDR3 is CASSFRPTGTQYF. CDR3 coding DNA: TGTGCCAGCAGTTTCAGACCCACGGGGACCCAGTACTTC.